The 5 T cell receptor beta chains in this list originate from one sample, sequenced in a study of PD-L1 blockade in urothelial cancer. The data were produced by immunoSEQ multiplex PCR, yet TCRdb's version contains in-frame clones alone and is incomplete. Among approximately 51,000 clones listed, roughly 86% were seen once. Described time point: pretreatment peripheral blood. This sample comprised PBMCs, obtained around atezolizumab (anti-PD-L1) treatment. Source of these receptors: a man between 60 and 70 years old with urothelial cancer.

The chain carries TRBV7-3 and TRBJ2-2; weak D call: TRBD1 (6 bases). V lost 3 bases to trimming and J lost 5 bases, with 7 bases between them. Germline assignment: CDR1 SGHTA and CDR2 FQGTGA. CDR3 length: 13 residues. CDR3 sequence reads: CASSFQGTGELFF. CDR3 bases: TGTGCCAGCAGCTTTCAGGGGACCGGGGAGCTGTTTTTT.

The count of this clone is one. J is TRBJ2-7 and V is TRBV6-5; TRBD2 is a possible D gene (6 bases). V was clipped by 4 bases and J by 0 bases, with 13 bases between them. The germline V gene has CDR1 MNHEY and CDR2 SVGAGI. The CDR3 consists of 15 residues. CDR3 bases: TGTGCCAGCAGTTCGTCTAGCGCCTTCTCCTACGAGCAGTACTTC. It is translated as CASSSSSAFSYEQYF.

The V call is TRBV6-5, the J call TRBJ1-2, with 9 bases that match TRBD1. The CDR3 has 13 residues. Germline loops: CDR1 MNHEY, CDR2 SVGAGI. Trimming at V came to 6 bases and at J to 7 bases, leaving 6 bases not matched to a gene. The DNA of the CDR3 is TGTGCCAGCAGCACAGGGGGCGCGTCTGGCTACACCTTC. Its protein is CASSTGGASGYTF.

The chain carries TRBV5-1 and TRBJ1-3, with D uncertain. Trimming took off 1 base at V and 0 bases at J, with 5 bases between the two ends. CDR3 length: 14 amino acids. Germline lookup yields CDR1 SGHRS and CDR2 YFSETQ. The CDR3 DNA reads TGCGCCAGCAGCTTGTACAACTCTGGAAACACCATATATTTT. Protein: CASSLYNSGNTIYF.

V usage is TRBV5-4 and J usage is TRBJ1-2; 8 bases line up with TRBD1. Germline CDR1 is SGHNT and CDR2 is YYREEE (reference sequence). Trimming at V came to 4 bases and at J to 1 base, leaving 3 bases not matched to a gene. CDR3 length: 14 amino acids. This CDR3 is CASSEGQVNYGYTF. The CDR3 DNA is TGTGCCAGCAGCGAGGGACAGGTTAACTATGGCTACACCTTC.